A single sample gave rise to the 24 T cell receptor beta chains below, sequenced in a study of T cell changes during pregnancy in multiple sclerosis (dated by TCRdb to the late 2010s). The protocol used for the library was the immunoSEQ multiplex PCR assay. Entries here come from immuneACCESS through TCRdb and include only in-frame sequences with V and J called. Some clones fail to appear in such tables; in the studies checked, an unresolved V gene covers under half of the shortfall, and the cause of the remainder is unknown. The sample table contains around 24,000 clones; only one count was recorded for about nine tenths of them. In total, the top ten clones hold around 13% of the sample. Specimen: CD8+ T cells from peripheral blood mononuclear cells, collected in the first trimester of pregnancy. These TCRs come from a female donor in good health, enrolled as a control in a pregnancy study.

The chain uses TRBV19 and TRBJ1-4, with 7 bases aligning to TRBD1. CDR1 and CDR2 (germline): LNHDA, SQIVND (reference sequence). The CDR3 sequence is 13 residues long. Trimming removed 6 bases from V and 8 bases from J; junction bases left unmatched: 6. This chain's CDR3 is CASSPTGREKLFF. CDR3 sequence (DNA): TGTGCCAGTAGCCCGACAGGGAGGGAAAAACTGTTTTTT.

The chain uses TRBV5-6 and TRBJ2-6; TRBD1 matches 7 bases. The ends lost 6 bases at V and 2 bases at J; junction bases unmatched: 5. This CDR3 has 15 residues. CDR1 is SGHDT, CDR2 YYEEEE, per germline. CDR3 amino acids: CASTTTGAGANVLTF. Written as DNA, the CDR3 is TGTGCCAGCACCACCACAGGGGCTGGGGCCAACGTCCTGACTTTC.

The V call is TRBV4-3, the J call TRBJ2-1, with TRBD2 as a possible D gene (7 bases). Trimming left V 1 base short and J 4 bases short, with 14 bases between. The CDR3 covers 16 residues. Germline CDR1 reads LGHNA; CDR2 reads YSLEER. Written as DNA, the CDR3 is TGCGCCAGCAGCCAAGGGAGGGGGGGGGTATACAATGAGCAGTTCTTC. Its translation: CASSQGRGGVYNEQFF.

J is TRBJ2-3 and V is TRBV4-2; 10 positions match TRBD2. From germline, CDR1 is LGHNA and CDR2 YNFKEQ. The CDR3 covers 15 residues. Losses at the gene ends were 6 bases for V and 6 bases for J; bases not matched to a gene: 9. DNA of the CDR3: TGTGCCAGCAGACAGCGGGAGGGCGAATTGGATACGCAGTATTTT. Protein product: CASRQREGELDTQYF.

Here the CDR3 reads CASSDPTSGSSYEQYF. In DNA, the CDR3 is TGTGCCAGCAGCGACCCGACTAGCGGGAGCTCCTACGAGCAGTACTTC. The chain joins TRBV28 to TRBJ2-7, with 12 bases identical to TRBD2. CDR1 and CDR2 from the germline V gene are MDHEN and SYDVKM. Trimming cost V 6 bases and J 0 bases; bases outside gene matches: 6. CDR3 length: 16 amino acids.

The chain uses TRBV5-8 and TRBJ2-7; 12 bases fit TRBD2. J lost 2 bases, V lost 4 bases, and 4 bases had no gene match. CDR3 length: 15 amino acids. Germline CDR1 and CDR2: SGHTS and YDEGEE. CDR3 protein: CASSTGTSGPYEQYF. The CDR3 DNA reads TGTGCCAGCAGCACAGGGACTAGCGGGCCCTACGAGCAGTACTTC.

This clone was counted only a few times. V and J are TRBV7-9 and TRBJ1-4; 10 bases line up with TRBD1. The germline V gene has CDR1 SEHNR and CDR2 FQNEAQ (reference sequence). Trimming at V came to 3 bases and at J to 4 bases, leaving 2 bases not matched to a gene. This CDR3 has 15 amino acids. CDR3: CASSLGTGDNEKLFF. Written as DNA, the CDR3 is TGTGCCAGCAGCTTGGGGACAGGGGATAATGAAAAACTGTTTTTT. Together with reference TRBV7-9 and TRBJ1-4, the CDR3 gives the full variable domain: DTGVSQNPRHKITKRGQNVTFRCDPISEHNRLYWYRQTLGQGPEFLTYFQNEAQLEKSRLLSDRFSAERPKGSFSTLEIQRTEQGDSAMYLCASSLGTGDNEKLFFGSGTQLSVL.

The chain has TRBV9 and TRBJ1-2; weak D call: TRBD1 (6 bases). CDR1 and CDR2 (germline): SGDLS, YYNGEE. This CDR3 has 17 residues. Trimming cost V 4 bases and J 1 base, with 20 bases left between them. The CDR3 nucleotides read TGTGCCAGCAGCCCCAATGGGGGCGAGGGCCTTAACTATGGCTACACCTTC. This gives the protein CASSPNGGEGLNYGYTF. Full variable domain (rest looked up from reference TRBV9 and TRBJ1-2): DSGVTQTPKHLITATGQRVTLRCSPRSGDLSVYWYQQSLDQGLQFLIQYYNGEERAKGNILERFSAQQFPDLHSELNLSSLELGDSALYFCASSPNGGEGLNYGYTFGSGTRLTVV.

The chain joins TRBV19 to TRBJ1-1; the D gene is possibly TRBD1 (6 bases). Trimming removed 3 bases from V and 4 bases from J, with 21 bases in between. CDR3 length: 17 residues. From germline, CDR1 is LNHDA and CDR2 SQIVND (reference sequence). The CDR3 region has the DNA TGTGCCAGTAGTATCTCTGGCGACTCTCGAGGGGGCACTGAAGCTTTCTTT. Its translation: CASSISGDSRGGTEAFF. Combining the CDR3 with reference TRBV19 and TRBJ1-1 gives the whole variable domain DGGITQSPKYLFRKEGQNVTLSCEQNLNHDAMYWYRQDPGQGLRLIYYSQIVNDFQKGDIAEGYSVSREKKESFPLTVTSAQKNPTAFYLCASSISGDSRGGTEAFFGQGTRLTVV.

This chain links TRBV11-2 with TRBJ2-1; 9 bases match TRBD2. The junction had 13 bases not matched to a gene; V was cut back by 4 bases and J by 9 bases. The CDR3 is 16 residues long. CDR1 is SGHAT and CDR2 is FQNNGV in the germline V gene. In nucleotides, the CDR3 is TGTGCCAGCAGCTCCCCATTAGGGCTAGCGGGACGTGAGCAGTTCTTC. This encodes CASSSPLGLAGREQFF.

V gene TRBV5-1 combines with J gene TRBJ1-3; TRBD1 matches at 8 bases. Trimming at V came to 4 bases and at J to 0 bases, leaving 6 bases not matched to a gene. The CDR3 totals 16 residues. Germline values: CDR1 SGHRS, CDR2 YFSETQ. The CDR3 DNA follows: TGCGCCAGCAGCCAGGGACAGGTTATCTCTGGAAACACCATATATTTT. This sequence encodes CASSQGQVISGNTIYF.

The chain uses TRBV25-1 and TRBJ2-2, with 7 positions matching TRBD1. The CDR3 has 15 amino acids. Losses at the gene ends were 1 base for V and 3 bases for J; bases not matched to a gene: 2. Per the germline V gene, CDR1 is MGHDK and CDR2 is SYGVNS. This chain's CDR3 is CASSESDRDTGELFF. Here the CDR3 DNA reads TGTGCCAGCAGTGAATCCGACAGGGACACCGGGGAGCTGTTTTTT.

The chain recombines TRBV19 with TRBJ1-2, with TRBD1 matching over 7 bases. Unmatched junction bases numbered 3, after V lost 4 bases and J lost 7 bases. This CDR3 is built from 12 residues. Germline loops: CDR1 LNHDA, CDR2 SQIVND (reference sequence). CDR3 nucleotide sequence: TGTGCCAGTAGTAAGGGGGCGGGTGGCTACACCTTC. It translates to CASSKGAGGYTF.

The chain recombines TRBV4-3 with TRBJ1-5; D is unclear. Germline assignment: CDR1 LGHNA and CDR2 YSLEER. The length of the CDR3 is 15 residues. The ends were cut back, 0 bases at V and 5 bases at J, with 11 bases in the middle. The CDR3 DNA reads TGCGCCAGCAGCCAAGATCGGGAAGCGTATCAGCCCCAGCATTTT. It is translated as CASSQDREAYQPQHF.

This clone has a handful of counts. The chain joins TRBV29-1 to TRBJ2-5; 13 bases map to TRBD2. The CDR3 length is 14 residues. V lost 5 bases to trimming and J lost 5 bases; unmatched junction nucleotides: 5. From germline, CDR1 is SQVTM and CDR2 ANQGSEA. CDR3 residues: CSVWTSGGGETQYF. The CDR3 nucleotides read TGCAGCGTTTGGACTAGCGGGGGTGGGGAGACCCAGTACTTC.

This chain links TRBV7-2 with TRBJ1-6; D gene unclear. Between the trimmed V and J ends, which lost 7 bases and 7 bases, there was a span of 11 bases. Germline CDR1 is SGHTA and CDR2 is FQGNSA. The CDR3 consists of 13 residues. The CDR3 loop is CASTLSLNSPLHF. The CDR3 nucleotides read TGTGCCAGCACCCTCTCGTTAAATTCACCCCTCCACTTT. The full variable domain, completed using reference TRBV7-2 and TRBJ1-6, is GAGVSQSPSNKVTEKGKDVELRCDPISGHTALYWYRQSLGQGLEFLIYFQGNSAPDKSGLPSDRFSAERTGGSVSTLTIQRTQQEDSAVYLCASTLSLNSPLHFGNGTRLTVT.

Notes on this clone: The sample has other DNA sequences that encode this CDR3 too. This rearrangement joins TRBV6-1 to TRBJ1-5; 7 bases are shared with TRBD1. The J segment lost 8 bases and the V segment lost 5 bases, leaving 9 bases of the junction unmatched. This CDR3 region has 14 residues. CDR1 is MNHNS and CDR2 is SASEGT in the germline V gene. CDR3 nucleotide sequence: TGTGCCAGCAGTAAATTGACAGGGTGGGAGCCCCAGCATTTT. This translates into CASSKLTGWEPQHF.

The rearrangement uses TRBV9 and TRBJ2-1; 9 nucleotides line up with TRBD1. There are 16 residues in the CDR3. Trimming at V came to 4 bases and at J to 7 bases, leaving 12 bases not matched to a gene. CDR1 and CDR2 from the germline V gene are SGDLS and YYNGEE. The CDR3 reads CASSTLSGTGLNEQFF. The CDR3 nucleotides read TGTGCCAGCAGCACCCTTTCCGGGACAGGGTTAAATGAGCAGTTCTTC.

The chain couples TRBV5-6 to TRBJ1-2; possible D gene TRBD1, 6 bases. This CDR3 comprises 14 residues. The V end lost 3 bases, the J end lost 7 bases, and 16 bases lay between the germline ends. Germline CDR1 reads SGHDT; CDR2 reads YYEEEE. CDR3 sequence (DNA): TGTGCCAGCAGCTGGGGAACAGGGTTCCCTGGCTACACCTTC. It yields the protein CASSWGTGFPGYTF.

This clone is a singleton in its sample. This chain connects TRBV27 to TRBJ2-5; 9 bases match TRBD1. Germline CDR1 is MNHEY and CDR2 is SMNVEV (reference sequence). Trimming at V came to 3 bases and at J to 4 bases, leaving 12 bases not matched to a gene. The CDR3 loop spans 17 amino acids. The CDR3 sequence is CASSFARSNRGRETQYF. Here the CDR3 DNA reads TGTGCCAGCAGTTTCGCCCGCTCGAACAGGGGGCGAGAGACCCAGTACTTC.

The V call is TRBV4-3, the J call TRBJ1-1; possibly TRBD1 for D (5 bases). The germline CDR1 and CDR2 sequences are LGHNA and YSLEER. This CDR3 has 16 residues. V lost 0 bases and J 0 bases, leaving 11 bases between the germline ends. The CDR3 loop reads CASSQDRGFMNTEAFF. DNA of the CDR3: TGCGCCAGCAGCCAAGATAGGGGTTTCATGAACACTGAAGCTTTCTTT.

The chain has TRBV7-8 and TRBJ1-5; D unresolved. The CDR3 loop spans 13 amino acids. Trimming took off 3 bases at V and 0 bases at J, with 3 bases between the two ends. Germline V CDR1 and CDR2: SGHVS, FQNEAQ. The CDR3 DNA follows: TGTGCCAGCAGCTTTTATAGCAATCAGCCCCAGCATTTT. It encodes CASSFYSNQPQHF.

The rearrangement joins TRBV7-8 to TRBJ1-2; 7 bases agree with TRBD1. CDR3 length: 12 amino acids. CDR1 and CDR2 from the germline V gene are SGHVS and FQNEAQ. With 5 bases clipped from V and 7 bases from J, the junction kept 4 bases outside the gene matches. The CDR3 reads CASSNDRAGYTF. CDR3 coding DNA: TGTGCCAGCAGCAACGACAGGGCTGGCTACACCTTC.

This chain uses TRBV6-1 with TRBJ1-6; D is unresolved. The CDR3 totals 16 residues. Germline-derived CDR1 and CDR2 are MNHNS and SASEGT. Trimming shortened V by 4 bases and J by 2 bases, and 12 bases separated the two germline ends. CDR3: CASSAVISTYNSPLHF. The CDR3 DNA reads TGTGCCAGCAGTGCGGTGATAAGTACCTATAATTCACCCCTCCACTTT.